The 32 T cell receptor beta chains reported below all come from one sample, sequenced in a study of neoadjuvant anti-PD-1 for oral cavity cancer. The table came from immunoSEQ multiplex PCR; TCRdb's copy has only in-frame clones and leaves some out. The sample yields about 14,000 clones, around 60% seen once. The starting material was PBMCs, obtained before nivolumab (anti-PD-1) treatment. These receptors came from a person between 40 and 85 years old with oral cavity squamous cell carcinoma.

V gene TRBV9 combines with J gene TRBJ2-5, with 8 positions matching TRBD2. Trimming at V came to 2 bases and at J to 3 bases, leaving 12 bases not matched to a gene. The CDR3 totals 17 residues. In germline, CDR1 is SGDLS, CDR2 YYNGEE. The CDR3 DNA reads TGTGCCAGCAGCGTGGTGGGAGCGGGAGTCTCAAAAGAGACCCAGTACTTC. This encodes CASSVVGAGVSKETQYF.

V gene TRBV19 combines with J gene TRBJ2-6; either TRBD1 or TRBD2 may supply D (6 bases each). This CDR3 contains 18 residues. CDR1 LNHDA and CDR2 SQIVND come from the germline V gene (reference sequence). V dropped 1 base and J dropped 2 bases, with 15 bases sitting between them. As DNA, the CDR3 is TGTGCCAGTAGTATAGGCCCCTCGGGGGCAACTGGGGCCAACGTCCTGACTTTC. As protein: CASSIGPSGATGANVLTF.

This chain uses TRBV4-1 with TRBJ1-2; 11 bases are a match to TRBD1. Germline-derived CDR1 and CDR2 are MGHRA and YSYEKL. V was clipped by 5 bases and J by 4 bases; unmatched bases: 6. The length of the CDR3 is 15 residues. In DNA, the CDR3 is TGCGCCAGCAGCTTCGGACAGGGGGCGGGCTATGGCTACACCTTC. It translates to CASSFGQGAGYGYTF.

The chain employs TRBV2 and TRBJ2-7; D may correspond to TRBD1 or TRBD2 (5 bases each). Trimming took off 5 bases at V and 7 bases at J, with 27 bases between the two ends. The V gene's germline CDR1 is SNHLY and CDR2 FYNNEI. There are 17 residues in the CDR3. This chain's CDR3 is CASSREEGPILNGEQYF. The DNA of the CDR3 is TGTGCCAGCAGTAGGGAAGAGGGACCCATCCTCAATGGGGAGCAGTACTTC.

The V gene is TRBV28, the J gene TRBJ1-5, with a possible D match to TRBD1 (6 bases). The length of the CDR3 is 16 residues. The V end was cut by 8 bases, the J end by 1 base, with 18 bases between. Germline values: CDR1 MDHEN, CDR2 SYDVKM. In DNA form, the CDR3 reads TGTGCCAGCGAAGAGGGGGGGCCCTGGAGCAATCAGCCCCAGCATTTT. As protein: CASEEGGPWSNQPQHF. Using reference TRBV28 and TRBJ1-5 for the parts outside the CDR3, the full variable domain is DVKVTQSSRYLVKRTGEKVFLECVQDMDHENMFWYRQDPGLGLRLIYFSYDVKMKEKGDIPEGYSVSREKKERFSLILESASTNQTSMYLCASEEGGPWSNQPQHFGDGTRLSIL.

The V call is TRBV9, the J call TRBJ1-4, with 10 positions matching TRBD1. Germline values: CDR1 SGDLS, CDR2 YYNGEE. V lost 4 bases to trimming and J lost 10 bases; unmatched junction nucleotides: 13. This CDR3 is built from 16 residues. The CDR3 DNA follows: TGTGCCAGCAGCCCACGAGACGGGACAGGGGTTGGAAAACTGTTTTTT. Translated, it gives CASSPRDGTGVGKLFF.

The chain joins TRBV6-1 to TRBJ1-1; no reliable D call. This CDR3 is built from 13 residues. Trimming took 7 bases from V and 6 from J, leaving 15 bases between them. Germline V lookup: CDR1 MNHNS, CDR2 SASEGT. CDR3 sequence (DNA): TGTGCCAGCACAAGGAGCCCGGAGGCTGAAGCTTTCTTT. It specifies CASTRSPEAEAFF.

V is TRBV10-3 and J is TRBJ1-3, with D possibly TRBD1 on 5 matching bases. V dropped 0 bases and J dropped 0 bases, with 9 bases sitting between them. Per germline, CDR1 ENHRY and CDR2 SYGVKD. The CDR3 loop spans 16 amino acids. The CDR3 sequence is CAISESARDSGNTIYF. The CDR3 coding sequence is TGTGCCATCAGTGAGTCCGCCAGGGACTCTGGAAACACCATATATTTT.

This sequence joins TRBV2 and TRBJ1-5; a weak D match, TRBD1 (6 bases). V was shortened by 2 bases and J by 4 bases, with 9 bases between the two germline ends. This CDR3 is built from 14 residues. Germline CDR1 and CDR2: SNHLY and FYNNEI. The CDR3 DNA is TGTGCCAGCAGTGAATTCCAGGGGAATCAGCCCCAGCATTTT. Protein sequence: CASSEFQGNQPQHF. Full variable domain (missing parts from reference TRBV2 and TRBJ1-5): EPEVTQTPSHQVTQMGQEVILRCVPISNHLYFYWYRQILGQKVEFLVSFYNNEISEKSEIFDDQFSVERPDGSNFTLKIRSTKLEDSAMYFCASSEFQGNQPQHFGDGTRLSIL.

This clone is large (0.1 to 1%) in the sample. The V gene is TRBV5-6, the J gene TRBJ1-6; TRBD1 might be the D (6 bases). Germline V gene sequence: CDR1 SGHDT, CDR2 YYEEEE. The V and J ends lost 1 base and 9 bases respectively, with 8 bases between them. The CDR3 covers 13 residues. The CDR3 region is CASSLTGISPLHF. For the CDR3, the DNA is TGTGCCAGCAGCTTGACAGGGATTTCACCCCTCCACTTT.

V usage is TRBV9 and J usage is TRBJ1-6; D not resolved. The CDR3 contains 14 residues. Germline CDR1 reads SGDLS; CDR2 reads YYNGEE. V lost 4 bases, J lost 8 bases, and 13 bases lay in between. CDR3 DNA: TGTGCCAGCAGCACCGGGAGGGTTGATTCACCCCTCCACTTT. Translating gives CASSTGRVDSPLHF.

The chain joins TRBV11-2 to TRBJ2-5; 7 positions match TRBD1. CDR1 and CDR2 (germline): SGHAT, FQNNGV. The CDR3 covers 16 residues. After removal of 6 bases from V and 7 bases from J, the junction contained 17 bases not matched to a gene. In DNA form, the CDR3 reads TGTGCCAGCAGTCGTGTGACAGGGCGATATATAGTGACCCAGTACTTC. This sequence encodes CASSRVTGRYIVTQYF. The variable domain in full, completed from reference TRBV11-2 and TRBJ2-5, reads EAGVAQSPRYKIIEKRQSVAFWCNPISGHATLYWYQQILGQGPKLLIQFQNNGVVDDSQLPKDRFSAERLKGVDSTLKIQPAKLEDSAVYLCASSRVTGRYIVTQYFGPGTRLLVL.

The chain joins TRBV4-2 to TRBJ2-7; TRBD1 matches 10 bases. Per the germline V gene, CDR1 is LGHNA and CDR2 is YNFKEQ. CDR3 length: 14 amino acids. J gave up 2 bases and V 3 bases, and 1 base lay outside the gene matches. CDR3 nucleotide sequence: TGTGCCAGCAGCCAGGGACAGGGGACCTACGAGCAGTACTTC. Protein sequence: CASSQGQGTYEQYF.

This chain links TRBV5-1 with TRBJ1-4; TRBD1 aligns across 7 bases. The CDR3 is 15 residues long. The junction had 5 bases not matched to a gene; V was cut back by 0 bases and J by 6 bases. Germline loops: CDR1 SGHRS, CDR2 YFSETQ. The DNA for the CDR3 is TGCGCCAGCAGCTTGGGGGACAGCCTCTATGAAAAACTGTTTTTT. This encodes CASSLGDSLYEKLFF. The full variable domain, rest sourced from reference TRBV5-1 and TRBJ1-4, is KAGVTQTPRYLIKTRGQQVTLSCSPISGHRSVSWYQQTPGQGLQFLFEYFSETQRNKGNFPGRFSGRQFSNSRSEMNVSTLELGDSALYLCASSLGDSLYEKLFFGSGTQLSVL.

The table lists this clone with a few counts. This chain joins TRBV27 and TRBJ2-1, with 13 bases identical to TRBD2. Germline trimming cut 6 bases from V and 9 bases from J; bases unmatched to any gene: 8. Germline V gene data show CDR1 as MNHEY and CDR2 as SMNVEV (reference sequence). CDR3 length equals 15 residues. DNA for the CDR3: TGTGCCAGCAGGGGGACTAGCGGGGCCCCGCGTGAGCAGTTCTTC. This gives the protein CASRGTSGAPREQFF.

CDR3 sequence: CASSFPSGGEFRDTQYF. CDR3 DNA: TGTGCCAGCAGTTTCCCTAGCGGGGGGGAATTTAGAGATACGCAGTATTTT. The chain carries TRBV28 and TRBJ2-3; TRBD2 aligns across 12 bases. Looked up from germline, CDR1 is MDHEN and CDR2 is SYDVKM. The CDR3 sequence is 17 residues long. With 3 bases clipped from V and 5 bases from J, the junction kept 9 bases outside the gene matches.

The J gene is TRBJ2-3, the V gene TRBV7-8; 8 bases line up with TRBD1. The V gene's germline CDR1 is SGHVS and CDR2 FQNEAQ. The CDR3 has 18 amino acids. V lost 5 bases and J lost 0; bases outside the gene matches: 13. CDR3: CASSLHPGTGTSTDTQYF. CDR3 sequence (DNA): TGTGCCAGCAGCCTCCATCCCGGGACAGGAACTAGCACAGATACGCAGTATTTT. Combining the CDR3 with reference TRBV7-8 and TRBJ2-3 gives the whole variable domain GAGVSQSPRYKVAKRGQDVALRCDPISGHVSLFWYQQALGQGPEFLTYFQNEAQLDKSGLPSDRFFAERPEGSVSTLKIQRTQQEDSAVYLCASSLHPGTGTSTDTQYFGPGTRLTVL.

This chain links TRBV28 with TRBJ1-4; TRBD1 aligns across 9 bases. CDR1 is MDHEN and CDR2 is SYDVKM in the germline V gene. The length of the CDR3 is 17 residues. Trimming took 6 bases from V and 3 from J; bases not matched to a gene: 11. The CDR3 spells CASRHTGGRGANEKLFF. In DNA form, the CDR3 reads TGTGCCAGCAGGCATACAGGGGGCCGGGGGGCTAATGAAAAACTGTTTTTT.

This clone has just a few counts. The chain links TRBV5-6 to TRBJ1-1; a possible D gene is TRBD1 (6 bases). This CDR3 spans 13 amino acids. Germline V gene sequence: CDR1 SGHDT, CDR2 YYEEEE. With 0 bases removed from V and 7 bases from J, the gap between germline ends came to 10 bases. The CDR3 here is CASSLAGGLEAFF. Written as DNA, the CDR3 is TGTGCCAGCAGCTTGGCCGGGGGGCTTGAAGCTTTCTTT.

The rearrangement joins TRBV7-2 to TRBJ2-2; D is unresolved. In germline, CDR1 is SGHTA, CDR2 FQGNSA. V was clipped by 3 bases and J by 1 base, with 12 bases between them. This CDR3 is built from 16 residues. As DNA, the CDR3 is TGTGCCAGCAGCTTCTCAGTCTCCCGGAACACCGGGGAGCTGTTTTTT. This sequence encodes CASSFSVSRNTGELFF.

The chain uses TRBV6-5 and TRBJ1-2, with no clear D. The germline V gene has CDR1 MNHEY and CDR2 SVGAGI. V was shortened by 8 bases and J by 2 bases, with 18 bases between the two germline ends. This CDR3 has 15 residues. CDR3: CASASGINGNYGYTF. CDR3 DNA sequence: TGTGCCAGCGCGTCGGGGATCAATGGAAACTATGGCTACACCTTC.

This chain connects TRBV5-1 to TRBJ1-2, with D tentatively TRBD1 (6 bases). V shed 4 bases and J shed 6 bases, with 13 bases lying between them. This CDR3 has 13 amino acids. CDR1 is SGHRS and CDR2 is YFSETQ in the germline V gene. The CDR3, as DNA: TGCGCCAGCAGCGTACAGGGAGGGGATGGCTACACCTTC. This gives the protein CASSVQGGDGYTF.

This chain links TRBV6-6 with TRBJ1-1; possibly TRBD1 for D (6 bases). V gave up 1 base and J gave up 13 bases, with 19 bases separating them. The CDR3 is 14 residues long. Germline-derived CDR1 and CDR2 are MNHNY and SVGAGI (reference sequence). The chain's CDR3 is CASSYFDRSGVGFF. In DNA, the CDR3 is TGTGCCAGCAGTTACTTCGACAGGTCCGGGGTAGGTTTCTTT.

The V and J genes are TRBV30 and TRBJ2-6; D gene ambiguous. V lost 0 bases and J lost 0, with 3 bases in between. Germline V gene lookup returns CDR1 GTSNPN and CDR2 SVGIG (reference sequence). This CDR3 contains 14 residues. In DNA form, the CDR3 reads TGTGCCTGGAGTGTAGGCTCTGGGGCCAACGTCCTGACTTTC. This codes for CAWSVGSGANVLTF.

The gene calls are TRBV10-3 and TRBJ1-1; no clear D gene. The V end lost 10 bases, the J end lost 1 base, and 10 bases lay between the germline ends. The germline V gene encodes CDR1 ENHRY and CDR2 SYGVKD. This CDR3 comprises 12 residues. The CDR3 spells CATTMENTEAFF. The CDR3 nucleotides read TGTGCCACCACGATGGAGAACACTGAAGCTTTCTTT.

The chain is built from TRBV2 and TRBJ2-7; a weak D match, TRBD1 (5 bases). Germline lookup yields CDR1 SNHLY and CDR2 FYNNEI. V gave up 0 bases and J gave up 3 bases, with 12 bases separating them. This CDR3 region has 15 residues. CDR3 bases: TGTGCCAGCAGTGAAGCTGCAGCAGGGCACTACGAGCAGTACTTC. Its translation: CASSEAAAGHYEQYF.

The chain employs TRBV4-1 and TRBJ1-3; possibly TRBD1 for D (5 bases). Trimming shortened V by 2 bases and J by 1 base, and 12 bases separated the two germline ends. In germline, CDR1 is MGHRA, CDR2 YSYEKL. The CDR3 sequence is 16 residues long. The CDR3 is CASSQPGRRSGNTIYF. The CDR3 DNA sequence: TGCGCCAGCAGCCAACCGGGACGAAGGTCTGGAAACACCATATATTTT.

The chain couples TRBV27 to TRBJ1-6; no clear D gene. The CDR3 extends over 16 amino acids. The V gene's germline CDR1 is MNHEY and CDR2 SMNVEV (reference sequence). Deletions cut 0 bases from V and 0 bases from J, with 6 bases between. The CDR3 DNA reads TGTGCCAGCAGTTTATCGGTAAACTCCTATAATTCACCCCTCCACTTT. Encoded protein: CASSLSVNSYNSPLHF.

This chain joins TRBV7-3 and TRBJ2-7; D might be TRBD1 or TRBD2, each matching 5 bases. CDR1 is SGHTA, CDR2 FQGTGA, per germline. This CDR3 has 14 residues. The ends were cut back, 1 base at V and 2 bases at J, with 9 bases in the middle. CDR3 nucleotides: TGTGCCAGCAGCTTAATGGGGACCACCTACGAGCAGTACTTC. As protein: CASSLMGTTYEQYF.

The chain couples TRBV6-1 to TRBJ1-2; 7 nucleotides agree with TRBD1. CDR3 length: 14 amino acids. Germline V gene data show CDR1 as MNHNS and CDR2 as SASEGT. Trimming took 8 bases from V and 2 from J; bases not matched to a gene: 8. In DNA, the CDR3 is TGTGCCAGCGGCCTACACAGGGGAAACTATGGCTACACCTTC. It codes for CASGLHRGNYGYTF.

This clone was detected a few times. The V gene is TRBV10-2, the J gene TRBJ1-1; D call uncertain. The CDR3 runs to 10 residues. Germline loops: CDR1 WSHSY, CDR2 SAAADI. V lost 6 bases, J lost 6 bases, and 5 bases lay in between. The CDR3 spells CASREAEAFF. The CDR3 DNA reads TGCGCCAGCAGGGAGGCTGAAGCTTTCTTT.

The genes are TRBV5-1 and TRBJ1-5, with no clear D. V was cut by 0 bases and J by 6 bases, with 13 bases left in between. The CDR3 has 15 amino acids. Germline V gene sequence: CDR1 SGHRS, CDR2 YFSETQ. CDR3 residues: CASSLGQSAGQPQHF. CDR3 bases: TGCGCCAGCAGCTTGGGGCAATCAGCGGGTCAGCCCCAGCATTTT.